This TCR beta chain is from a study of cytomegalovirus exposure and HLA in healthy donors. A few counts support this clone. Its antigen is unidentified. Study results and limitations: According to reports, the classifier identified cytomegalovirus status with high specificity and sensitivity.

CDR3 size: 15 residues. J gave up 1 base and V 6 bases, and 6 bases lay outside the gene matches. Germline V gives CDR1 MNHNS, CDR2 SASEGT. PCR employed 60 Vbeta and 13 Jbeta primers. The assay was immunoSEQ multiplex PCR, and TCRdb's table has in-frame clones only and misses some. The sample carries some 120,000 clones, around 75% recorded once. The V and J genes are TRBV6-1 and TRBJ2-3, with 8 bases lining up with TRBD2. Material for sequencing was PBMCs. The origin of this receptor is a woman aged 45-65 years in good health and CMV-seropositive. This chain's CDR3 is CASRRHSGGTDTQYF. The CDR3, as DNA: TGTGCCAGCAGAAGACATAGCGGGGGCACAGATACGCAGTATTTT.